These 30 T cell receptor beta chains share one sample of origin, sequenced in a study of T cell responses to AZD1222 COVID-19 vaccine. The data were produced by immunoSEQ multiplex PCR, yet TCRdb's version contains in-frame clones alone and is incomplete. The profile shows tens of thousands of clones, 91% of them singletons. Here the sequenced sample was peripheral blood, taken 28 days after the second AZD1222 dose. Receptor source: an adult who received the AZD1222 COVID-19 vaccine.

This clone was seen a single time. J is TRBJ2-3 and V is TRBV5-1; possible D gene TRBD1, 6 bases. Germline CDR1 and CDR2: SGHRS and YFSETQ. Trimming cost V 3 bases and J 4 bases, with 9 bases left between them. The CDR3 totals 13 residues. The CDR3 protein is CASSWDTPDTQYF. In nucleotides, the CDR3 is TGCGCCAGCAGCTGGGACACCCCAGATACGCAGTATTTT.

The rearrangement links TRBV24-1 to TRBJ1-2; D gene unclear. V was shortened by 4 bases and J by 4 bases, with 12 bases between the two germline ends. This CDR3 comprises 14 residues. Germline V gene sequence: CDR1 KGHDR, CDR2 SFDVKD. CDR3 coding DNA: TGTGCCACCAGTGACCAAAGCGAGTTCTATGGCTACACCTTC. It encodes CATSDQSEFYGYTF.

V usage is TRBV4-2 and J usage is TRBJ1-4; a weak D match, TRBD1 (6 bases). CDR1 is LGHNA, CDR2 YNFKEQ, per germline. Trimming removed 3 bases from V and 5 bases from J, with 13 bases in between. This CDR3 is built from 15 residues. The CDR3 coding sequence is TGTGCCAGCAGCCAGGCCCGGGACACCAATGAAAAACTGTTTTTT. It yields the protein CASSQARDTNEKLFF.

This chain connects TRBV6-4 to TRBJ2-7; D uncertain. Trimming cost V 2 bases and J 6 bases, with 8 bases left between them. CDR1 is MRHNA and CDR2 is SNTAGT in the germline V gene. This CDR3 has 12 amino acids. The CDR3 nucleotides are TGTGCCAGCAGTGACCGGATGGGCGAGCAGTACTTC. Translating gives CASSDRMGEQYF.

The chain combines TRBV2 with TRBJ1-4; 7 positions agree with TRBD1. V lost 5 bases to trimming and J lost 14 bases; unmatched junction nucleotides: 11. From germline, CDR1 is SNHLY and CDR2 FYNNEI. CDR3 length equals 13 residues. CDR3 protein: CASSPVIGQDLFF. In DNA, the CDR3 is TGTGCCAGCAGTCCCGTAATCGGACAGGACCTGTTTTTT.

V usage is TRBV5-1 and J usage is TRBJ1-2; D gene unclear. The V end was cut by 0 bases, the J end by 0 bases, with 9 bases between. This CDR3 spans 15 amino acids. The V gene's germline CDR1 is SGHRS and CDR2 YFSETQ. CDR3 DNA: TGCGCCAGCAGCTTGGAGGCATTAGCTAACTATGGCTACACCTTC. This sequence encodes CASSLEALANYGYTF.

The chain is built from TRBV5-1 and TRBJ2-7; 7 positions match TRBD1. Trimming removed 0 bases from V and 2 bases from J; junction bases left unmatched: 5. CDR3 length: 15 residues. CDR1 and CDR2 (germline): SGHRS, YFSETQ. The CDR3 DNA reads as TGCGCCAGCAGCTTGGTGGGACAGATCACCTACGAGCAGTACTTC. Amino acid sequence: CASSLVGQITYEQYF. The whole variable domain, filled in from reference TRBV5-1 and TRBJ2-7, reads KAGVTQTPRYLIKTRGQQVTLSCSPISGHRSVSWYQQTPGQGLQFLFEYFSETQRNKGNFPGRFSGRQFSNSRSEMNVSTLELGDSALYLCASSLVGQITYEQYFGPGTRLTVT.

The chain has TRBV2 and TRBJ1-1; 11 bases match TRBD1. J lost 5 bases, V lost 7 bases, and 6 bases had no gene match. Germline loops: CDR1 SNHLY, CDR2 FYNNEI. This CDR3 has 14 residues. The CDR3: CASTRTGGRTEAFF. The CDR3 DNA follows: TGTGCCAGCACCAGGACAGGGGGCAGGACTGAAGCTTTCTTT. The whole variable domain, remainder taken from reference TRBV2 and TRBJ1-1, is EPEVTQTPSHQVTQMGQEVILRCVPISNHLYFYWYRQILGQKVEFLVSFYNNEISEKSEIFDDQFSVERPDGSNFTLKIRSTKLEDSAMYFCASTRTGGRTEAFFGQGTRLTVV.

This chain joins TRBV28 and TRBJ1-5; TRBD1 matches 8 bases. The CDR3 sequence is 15 residues long. V was pared by 2 bases and J by 7 bases, with 7 bases of the junction left unmatched. Germline V gene sequence: CDR1 MDHEN, CDR2 SYDVKM. The CDR3 coding sequence is TGTGCCAGCAGTTTAGGACAGGGAGAATGGCAGCCCCAGCATTTT. Its protein product is CASSLGQGEWQPQHF.

As DNA, the CDR3 is TGTGCTAGTGGTCAGGGCGGCTTGACCAAAAACATTCAGTACTTC. Translated: CASGQGGLTKNIQYF. This rearrangement joins TRBV12-5 to TRBJ2-4; perhaps TRBD1 as D (5 bases). The CDR3 is 15 amino acids. V lost 5 bases to trimming and J lost 2 bases, with 13 bases between them. CDR1 is LGHNT and CDR2 is FRNRAP in the germline V gene.

The rearrangement uses TRBV28 and TRBJ1-2; 10 bases line up with TRBD1. There are 15 residues in the CDR3. Germline lookup yields CDR1 MDHEN and CDR2 SYDVKM. After removal of 6 bases from V and 2 bases from J, the junction contained 6 bases not matched to a gene. In nucleotides, the CDR3 is TGTGCCAGCAGAGACAGGGGGCACGGGAACTATGGCTACACCTTC. This gives the protein CASRDRGHGNYGYTF.

The chain links TRBV28 to TRBJ1-1; D gene unclear. Germline V lookup: CDR1 MDHEN, CDR2 SYDVKM. The CDR3 has 12 amino acids. V shed 8 bases and J shed 4 bases, with 11 bases lying between them. CDR3 sequence (DNA): TGTGCCAGCGGCGGAAGAGGCACTGAAGCTTTCTTT. Translating it yields CASGGRGTEAFF. Full variable domain (outside the CDR3, taken from reference TRBV28 and TRBJ1-1): DVKVTQSSRYLVKRTGEKVFLECVQDMDHENMFWYRQDPGLGLRLIYFSYDVKMKEKGDIPEGYSVSREKKERFSLILESASTNQTSMYLCASGGRGTEAFFGQGTRLTVV.

CDR3 DNA sequence: TGTGCCAGCAGCTTCCGGGACCTACCAGAGCAGTACTTC. Protein product: CASSFRDLPEQYF. The chain employs TRBV6-6 and TRBJ2-7, with D possibly being TRBD1 or TRBD2 (5 bases each). CDR1 and CDR2 from the germline V gene are MNHNY and SVGAGI (reference sequence). The CDR3 has 13 residues. V lost 6 bases and J 7 bases, leaving 16 bases between the germline ends.

The sample holds one count of this clone. At one end the junction does not follow the germline gene, possibly because of a read error. This rearrangement joins TRBV19 to TRBJ2-1, with 8 bases matching TRBD2. Germline CDR1 and CDR2: LNHDA and SQIVND (reference sequence). This CDR3 is 16 amino acids long. CDR3 DNA: TGTGCCAGTAGTGTAGACGGGACTAGAGATTACAATGAGCAGTTCTTC. Protein product: CASSVDGTRDYNEQFF.

The table lists this clone with a few counts. V gene TRBV3-1 (or the pseudogene TRBV3-2) combines with J gene TRBJ2-7; 10 bases are shared with TRBD2. Germline V gives CDR1 LGHDT, CDR2 YNNKEL (reference sequence). Trimming took 1 base from V and 4 from J; bases not matched to a gene: 4. There are 15 residues in the CDR3. CDR3 DNA sequence: TGTGCCAGCAGCCAAGTTCTAGCGGGAGAGTACGAGCAGTACTTC. The encoded protein is CASSQVLAGEYEQYF.

The chain joins TRBV7-2 to TRBJ2-7; 9 bases align to TRBD1. The CDR3 runs 14 residues. The germline V gene encodes CDR1 SGHTA and CDR2 FQGNSA. Germline trimming cut 5 bases from V and 3 bases from J; bases unmatched to any gene: 5. CDR3 nucleotides: TGTGCCAGCAGCCTGGGACAGGGAAACTACGAGCAGTACTTC. Translation: CASSLGQGNYEQYF.

The rearrangement joins TRBV2 to TRBJ1-5, with 9 bases that match TRBD1. Looked up from germline, CDR1 is SNHLY and CDR2 is FYNNEI. The CDR3 covers 16 residues. Unmatched junction bases numbered 12, after V lost 6 bases and J lost 6 bases. The CDR3 is CASSRDRENVAQPQHF. CDR3 nucleotide sequence: TGTGCCAGCAGCCGGGACAGGGAGAATGTGGCTCAGCCCCAGCATTTT.

The gene calls are TRBV28 and TRBJ1-1, with a tentative D call TRBD1 (5 bases). CDR1 and CDR2 from the germline V gene are MDHEN and SYDVKM. The CDR3 totals 14 residues. Deletions cut 5 bases from V and 1 base from J, with 11 bases between. As DNA, the CDR3 is TGTGCCAGCAGTCAAGAGACAGAGAACACTGAAGCTTTCTTT. Its protein product is CASSQETENTEAFF.

V gene TRBV19 combines with J gene TRBJ1-2; D ambiguous. Germline V CDR1 and CDR2: LNHDA, SQIVND (reference sequence). V dropped 2 bases and J dropped 6 bases, with 10 bases sitting between them. The CDR3 is made up of 13 amino acids. CDR3 region: CASSIQVFDGYTF. The CDR3 DNA reads TGTGCCAGTAGTATACAGGTCTTTGATGGCTACACCTTC.

This rearrangement joins TRBV10-3 to TRBJ2-7, with D perhaps TRBD2 (6 bases). V was shortened by 3 bases and J by 0 bases, with 18 bases between the two germline ends. CDR3 length: 17 amino acids. Per germline, CDR1 ENHRY and CDR2 SYGVKD. The DNA of the CDR3 is TGTGCCATCAGTGAAAGACTAGATAAGCCGAGCTCCTACGAGCAGTACTTC. The encoded protein is CAISERLDKPSSYEQYF.

The V and J genes are TRBV27 and TRBJ2-7; possible D gene TRBD1, 6 bases. Trimming shortened V by 7 bases and J by 2 bases, and 15 bases separated the two germline ends. This CDR3 spans 14 amino acids. From germline, CDR1 is MNHEY and CDR2 SMNVEV (reference sequence). For the CDR3, the DNA is TGTGCCAGCACCTGCGAGGGGGACCCCTACGAGCAGTACTTC. It specifies CASTCEGDPYEQYF.

This clone appeared a single time. V is TRBV6-1 and J is TRBJ2-7, with TRBD1 as a possible D gene (5 bases). The germline V gene encodes CDR1 MNHNS and CDR2 SASEGT. This CDR3 contains 13 residues. Trimming cost V 2 bases and J 4 bases, with 9 bases left between them. In DNA form, the CDR3 reads TGTGCCAGCAGTGAACCTGACAGTTACGAGCAGTACTTC. This sequence encodes CASSEPDSYEQYF.

This clone was recorded only once. This rearrangement joins TRBV19 to TRBJ2-5, with D possibly TRBD1 on 5 matching bases. Germline CDR1 reads LNHDA; CDR2 reads SQIVND (reference sequence). V dropped 5 bases and J dropped 2 bases, with 12 bases sitting between them. The CDR3 runs to 14 residues. The CDR3 loop reads CASSYRIGQETQYF. CDR3 sequence (DNA): TGTGCCAGTAGTTACAGGATAGGGCAAGAGACCCAGTACTTC.

CDR3 coding DNA: TGTGCCTGGAGTGTAGAGTTTAGCTCCTACAATGAGCAGTTCTTC. Translated: CAWSVEFSSYNEQFF. The chain uses TRBV30 and TRBJ2-1; D uncertain. The length of the CDR3 is 15 residues. Germline CDR1 is GTSNPN and CDR2 is SVGIG (reference sequence). Trimming left V 0 bases short and J 0 bases short, with 9 bases between.

The V and J genes are TRBV28 and TRBJ1-6; TRBD1 matches 9 bases. V trimming: 2 bases; J trimming: 3 bases; junction bases outside the gene matches: 5. Germline V gene sequence: CDR1 MDHEN, CDR2 SYDVKM. There are 17 residues in the CDR3. CDR3: CASSLPLTGGYNSPLHF. CDR3 in DNA: TGTGCCAGCAGTTTACCCTTGACAGGGGGCTATAATTCACCCCTCCACTTT.

The chain recombines TRBV5-1 with TRBJ1-4, with a tentative D call TRBD1 (6 bases). Germline V CDR1 and CDR2: SGHRS, YFSETQ. The CDR3 has 14 residues. V was pared by 3 bases and J by 4 bases, with 10 bases between. DNA of the CDR3: TGCGCCAGCAGCTCTGGACAGCTTAATGAAAAACTGTTTTTT. Its protein is CASSSGQLNEKLFF.

This chain connects TRBV11-2 to TRBJ2-5, with D possibly matching TRBD2 (6 bases). CDR1 and CDR2 from the germline V gene are SGHAT and FQNNGV. This CDR3 has 14 residues. The ends were cut back, 5 bases at V and 5 bases at J, with 15 bases in the middle. CDR3 protein: CASSLFGGWETQYF. The DNA for the CDR3 is TGTGCCAGCAGCCTTTTCGGAGGGTGGGAGACCCAGTACTTC.

There are a few counts of this clone. CDR3 protein: CSVELNYGYTF. The CDR3 DNA is TGCAGCGTTGAGCTGAACTATGGCTACACCTTC. The chain is built from TRBV29-1 and TRBJ1-2; D is ambiguous. CDR1 and CDR2 (germline): SQVTM, ANQGSEA. The CDR3 totals 11 residues. V was pared by 3 bases and J by 2 bases, with 4 bases between.

This clone was observed once. The chain carries TRBV4-2 and TRBJ2-5; D not resolved. Trimming removed 0 bases from V and 5 bases from J, with 13 bases in between. The CDR3 spans 15 residues. Germline-derived CDR1 and CDR2 are LGHNA and YNFKEQ. CDR3: CASSQDLPSRETQYF. DNA of the CDR3: TGTGCCAGCAGCCAAGATCTTCCTAGTCGGGAGACCCAGTACTTC.

The chain is built from TRBV7-2 and TRBJ2-5; a possible D gene is TRBD1 (7 bases). Germline V gene lookup returns CDR1 SGHTA and CDR2 FQGNSA. V dropped 5 bases and J dropped 3 bases, with 13 bases sitting between them. The CDR3 contains 14 residues. CDR3 sequence: CASSPEGAEETQYF. The DNA for the CDR3 is TGTGCCAGCAGCCCGGAGGGGGCAGAAGAGACCCAGTACTTC.